The rows below give T cell receptor beta chains drawn from one sample of a study of CD8+CD57+ T cells in acquired aplastic anemia. TCRdb re-called the reads through MiXCR, storing one row per CDR3 protein. The sample records a few hundred thousand distinct CDR3 sequences, 61% being singletons. The specimen sequenced was sorted CD4+, CD8+, or CD8+CD57+ T cells (not recorded which) from PBMCs. Every receptor here comes from a human donor in good health. Both conserved end residues are part of each CDR3. A D gene is named only where the DNA matches it firmly. Clone size is stated in some rows and not others, as once, few, many or a class when expanded.

clone_size	v_call	j_call	d_call	cdr3_nt	cdr3_aa
NA	TRBV19	TRBJ1-6	TRBD1	TGTGCCAGTATAAGGACAGGGGAGAATTCACCCCTCCACTTT	CASIRTGENSPLHF
NA	TRBV7-9	TRBJ2-7	TRBD2	TGTGCCAGCAGCTCATTTTACGGGACTAGCGATCAGTACTTC	CASSSFYGTSDQYF
NA	TRBV7-2	TRBJ2-7	NA	TGTGCCAGCAGCTTAAGGCGGGATCGCGAATCCTACGAGCAGTACTTC	CASSLRRDRESYEQYF
many	TRBV6-4	TRBJ2-1	TRBD1	TGTGCCAGCAGCGGGACAGAATACAATGAGCAGTTCTTC	CASSGTEYNEQFF
NA	TRBV6-5	TRBJ1-1	NA	TGTGCCAGCGCTTGGGGAGGAGAGTACACTGAAGCTTTCTTT	CASAWGGEYTEAFF
once	TRBV9	TRBJ2-2	TRBD1	TGTGCCAGCAGCGTATATGCAGGGGGCACCGGGGAGCTGTTTTTT	CASSVYAGGTGELFF
once	TRBV2	TRBJ1-6	NA	TGTGCCAGCTCCGGGACGAAGGTCAATTCACCCCTCCACTTT	CASSGTKVNSPLHF
NA	TRBV7-2	TRBJ2-2	TRBD2	TGTGCCAGCAGCTTAAGGTCTAGCGGGGGAACCGGGGAGCTGTTTTTT	CASSLRSSGGTGELFF
NA	TRBV20-1	TRBJ1-2	TRBD1	TGCAGTGTCGGGGACAGGGGGAGGAGAAACTATGGCTACACCTTC	CSVGDRGRRNYGYTF
NA	TRBV20-1	TRBJ1-4	NA	TGCAGTGCTAGGGGTCAGGGTCGGGAAAAACTGTTTTTT	CSARGQGREKLFF
NA	TRBV7-8	TRBJ2-3	NA	TGTGCCAGCACCATAGGCATCGGGCAGTATTTT	CASTIGIGQYF
NA	TRBV10-3	TRBJ1-1	NA	TGTGCCATCAGTGAGCCCGGATCGTGGGGTAGGACTGAAGCTTTCTTT	CAISEPGSWGRTEAFF
NA	TRBV7-9	TRBJ2-2	NA	TGTGCCAGCAGCTTAGCAGCACAGGGAACCGGGGAGCTGTTTTTT	CASSLAAQGTGELFF
NA	TRBV7-9	TRBJ1-3	NA	TGTGCCAGCAGCCGACACGGGGAAACACGAGGGCCCTCTGGAAACACCATATATTTT	CASSRHGETRGPSGNTIYF
NA	TRBV12-3/TRBV12-4	TRBJ1-5	NA	TGTGCCAGCAGTTTAGGGCCTAGCGGGGGCACAGATACGCAGCATTTT	CASSLGPSGGTDTQHF
many	TRBV9	TRBJ1-5	NA	TGTGCCAGCAGCGTAGGAGGCGGGAATTTGACGCCCCAGCATTTT	CASSVGGGNLTPQHF
NA	TRBV6-6	TRBJ1-6	NA	TGTGCCAGCAGTTTGGGTGAGGGTCTCTCACCCCTCCACTTT	CASSLGEGLSPLHF
NA	TRBV27	TRBJ2-7	NA	TGTGCCAGCAGTGACGGGACTTTGGGGGACGAGCAGTGCTTC	CASSDGTLGDEQCF
NA	TRBV5-1	TRBJ2-7	NA	TGCGCCAGCAGTCTTGCAGGGCTCGACGAGCAGTACTTC	CASSLAGLDEQYF
NA	TRBV19	TRBJ2-7	NA	TGTGCCAGTAGTCTCCTAATCACGGGTACGAAGGACGAGCAGTACTTC	CASSLLITGTKDEQYF
NA	TRBV9	TRBJ2-7	NA	TGTGCCAGCAGCCTAGAGGCGACTTCCCACGAGCAGTACTTC	CASSLEATSHEQYF
NA	TRBV27	TRBJ1-3	NA	TGTGCCAGCAGTTTATCGCCGGGTTCGGGAAACACCATATATTTT	CASSLSPGSGNTIYF
few	TRBV7-3	TRBJ2-1	NA	TGTGCCAGCAGCTTAGTGTCGCGGGGGCCCTACAATGAGCAGTTCTTC	CASSLVSRGPYNEQFF
many	TRBV20-1	TRBJ2-7	NA	TGCAGTGCTAGAGATCGCCGGGAGCCGGGAGAGCAGTACTTC	CSARDRREPGEQYF
many	TRBV5-5	TRBJ1-5	NA	TGTGCCAGCAGCGTACGGAGCCATCAGCCCCAGCATTTT	CASSVRSHQPQHF
NA	TRBV24-1	TRBJ2-2	NA	TGTGCCACCAGTTCCTACACCGGGGAGCTGTTTTTT	CATSSYTGELFF
NA	TRBV10-3	TRBJ2-1	NA	TGTGCCATCAGTGGGGCAGAGACAGGGAGGTACGATGAGCAGTTCTTC	CAISGAETGRYDEQFF
NA	TRBV4-3	TRBJ2-1	TRBD1	TGCGCCAGCAGCCAAGATAACAGGGGCTACAATGAGCAGTTCTTC	CASSQDNRGYNEQFF
NA	TRBV20-1	TRBJ2-2	NA	TGCAGTGCTAGAGGAATTGGCGGGGAGCTGTTTTTT	CSARGIGGELFF
NA	TRBV6-5	TRBJ2-7	TRBD1	TGTGCCAGCAGTTCTGACAGGGGATTGAGGAACGAGCAGTACTTC	CASSSDRGLRNEQYF
once	TRBV5-5	TRBJ2-5	NA	TGCGCCAGCAGCTCTTATCCGGGGGTGACCCAGTACTTC	CASSSYPGVTQYF
NA	TRBV7-8	TRBJ2-1	TRBD2	TGTGCCAGCAGCGGAGGGGTAGCGGGGGGGCAGTTCTTC	CASSGGVAGGQFF
NA	TRBV2	TRBJ1-1	NA	TGTGCCAGCAGTCGAGAGGGGGGGTTCTCTGAAGCTTTCTTT	CASSREGGFSEAFF
NA	TRBV7-2	TRBJ1-5	TRBD1	TGTGCCAGCAGCCAAGGACAGGCAGGTCAGCCCCAGCATTTT	CASSQGQAGQPQHF
NA	TRBV5-6	TRBJ1-5	NA	TGTGCCAGCAGTGTAGGAGGGGGGCAGCCCCAGCATTTT	CASSVGGGQPQHF
few	TRBV20-1	TRBJ2-7	TRBD1	TGCAGTGCTGGGACAGGCCACTCCTACGAGCAGTACTTC	CSAGTGHSYEQYF
many	TRBV4-1	TRBJ2-7	NA	TGCGCCAGCAGCCAAGGCGATAGTCCTTTCTACGAGCAGTACTTC	CASSQGDSPFYEQYF
NA	TRBV29-1	TRBJ1-2	TRBD1	TGCAGCGTTGGGACAGGGGCGTATGGCTACACCTTC	CSVGTGAYGYTF
few	TRBV20-1	TRBJ2-5	NA	TGCAGTGCTGGTGGACTGCAAGAGACCCAGTACTTC	CSAGGLQETQYF
NA	TRBV9	TRBJ1-2	TRBD1	TGTGCCAGCAGCGTAAGGGACAGGGGGTCAGGTGGCTACACCTTC	CASSVRDRGSGGYTF
NA	TRBV29-1	TRBJ1-4	NA	TGCAGCGTTGAAGCAAGCCGTGGGAAACTGTTTTTT	CSVEASRGKLFF
many	TRBV11-3	TRBJ2-1	TRBD1	TGTGCCAGCAGCCCGGACAGGAGCTCCTACAATGAGCAGTTCTTC	CASSPDRSSYNEQFF
NA	TRBV19	TRBJ2-1	NA	TGTGCCACCCAGAGGGCGGGATGGGGCAATGAGCAGTTCTTC	CATQRAGWGNEQFF
NA	TRBV28	TRBJ2-1	TRBD2	TGTGCCAGCAGCCGGACTAGCGGGATTCCAAGTGAGCAGTTCTTC	CASSRTSGIPSEQFF
NA	TRBV15	TRBJ1-5	NA	TGTGCCACCAGCAGGGAGGGCTACAATCAGCCCCAGCATTTT	CATSREGYNQPQHF
few	TRBV14	TRBJ1-6	NA	TGTGCCAGCAGCCCTGGCCGGGACGGATATTCACCCCTCCACTTT	CASSPGRDGYSPLHF
many	TRBV7-9	TRBJ2-7	NA	TGTGCCAGCAGCTTCCCGGACCACCCCAGAGGGGAGCAGTACTTC	CASSFPDHPRGEQYF
NA	TRBV2	TRBJ1-5	TRBD1	TGTGCCAGCAGGGGACACAGGGGTCCTTCTGGTCAGCCCCAGCATTTT	CASRGHRGPSGQPQHF
NA	TRBV28	TRBJ1-5	NA	TGTGCCAGCAGACATGGGCAGAGAGGCGATAGGGATCAGCCCCAGCATTTT	CASRHGQRGDRDQPQHF
NA	TRBV24-1	TRBJ1-2	NA	TGTGCCACCAGTGCTGGGGGCTATGGCTACACCTTC	CATSAGGYGYTF
NA	TRBV20-1	TRBJ2-7	NA	TGCAGTATCTCTCCCTACGAGCAGTACTTC	CSISPYEQYF
NA	TRBV7-2	TRBJ1-2	TRBD1	TGTGCCAGCAGCTCTCGGGGGCAGGGGGTTGGCTACACCTTC	CASSSRGQGVGYTF
NA	TRBV9	TRBJ2-2	NA	TGTGCCAGCAGCGCCTCGGGGGGCCCCGGGGAGCTGTTTTTT	CASSASGGPGELFF
many	TRBV2	TRBJ1-5	TRBD1	TGTGCCAGCAGTCCCGGGACAGGGGGCCGGGGCAATCAGCCCCAGCATTTT	CASSPGTGGRGNQPQHF
NA	TRBV5-1	TRBJ1-1	TRBD1	TGCGCCAGCAGCTTTGACGCCAGGGGGGACACTGAAGCTTTCTTT	CASSFDARGDTEAFF
NA	TRBV7-2	TRBJ1-6	NA	TGTGCCAGCGGGCTTAATTCACCCCTCCACTTT	CASGLNSPLHF
few	TRBV12-3/TRBV12-4	TRBJ2-2	NA	TGTGCCAGCAGTTTACGCCTAGCATCAGGGGAGCTGTTTTTT	CASSLRLASGELFF
many	TRBV4-2	TRBJ2-3	TRBD2	TGTGCCAGCAGTGGGGGGACTAGCGGCACAGATACGCAGTATTTT	CASSGGTSGTDTQYF
once	TRBV5-1	TRBJ1-6	NA	TGCGCCAGCAGCCAAGGCTTCGGGGCGAGTCTGAATTCACCCCTCCACTTT	CASSQGFGASLNSPLHF
NA	TRBV4-1	TRBJ1-3	NA	TGCGCCAGCAGCCAAGGGATAACGGGACCTCATGGAAACACCATATATTTT	CASSQGITGPHGNTIYF